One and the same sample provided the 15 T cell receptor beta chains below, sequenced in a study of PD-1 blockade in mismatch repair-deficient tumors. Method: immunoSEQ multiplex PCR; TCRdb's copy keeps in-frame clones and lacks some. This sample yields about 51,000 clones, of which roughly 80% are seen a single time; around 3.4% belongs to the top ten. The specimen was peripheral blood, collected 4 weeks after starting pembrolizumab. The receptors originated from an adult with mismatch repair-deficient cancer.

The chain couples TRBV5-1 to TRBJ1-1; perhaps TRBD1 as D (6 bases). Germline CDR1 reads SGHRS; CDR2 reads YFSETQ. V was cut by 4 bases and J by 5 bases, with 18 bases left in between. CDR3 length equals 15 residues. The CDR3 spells CASSQRQASETEAFF. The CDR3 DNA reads TGCGCCAGCAGCCAGCGACAGGCGTCTGAAACTGAAGCTTTCTTT.

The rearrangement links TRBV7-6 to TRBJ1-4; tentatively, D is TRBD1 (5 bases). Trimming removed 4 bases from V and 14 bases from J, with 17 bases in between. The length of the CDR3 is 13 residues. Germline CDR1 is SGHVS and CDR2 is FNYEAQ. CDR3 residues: CASSSGRSVGLFF. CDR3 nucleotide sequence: TGTGCCAGCAGCTCGGGACGGTCTGTGGGGCTGTTTTTT.

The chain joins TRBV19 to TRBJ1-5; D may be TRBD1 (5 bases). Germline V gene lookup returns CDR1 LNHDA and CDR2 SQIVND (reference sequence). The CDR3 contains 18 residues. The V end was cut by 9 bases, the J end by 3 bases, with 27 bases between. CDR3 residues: CASNAPRGGRWNNQPQHF. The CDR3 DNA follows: TGTGCCAGCAACGCCCCAAGGGGAGGGAGATGGAACAATCAGCCCCAGCATTTT.

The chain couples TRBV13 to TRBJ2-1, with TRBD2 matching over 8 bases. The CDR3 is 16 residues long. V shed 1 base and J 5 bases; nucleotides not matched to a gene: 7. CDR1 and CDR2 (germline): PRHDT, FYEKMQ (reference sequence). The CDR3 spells CASSLVWSGRDNEQFF. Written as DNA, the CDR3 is TGTGCCAGCAGCTTAGTTTGGAGCGGGAGAGACAATGAGCAGTTCTTC.

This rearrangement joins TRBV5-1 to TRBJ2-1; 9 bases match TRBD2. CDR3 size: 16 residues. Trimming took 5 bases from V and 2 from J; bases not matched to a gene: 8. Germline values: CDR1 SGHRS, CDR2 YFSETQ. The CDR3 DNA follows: TGCGCCAGCAGAGGGGAGACTAGCGGAGCCTACAATGAGCAGTTCTTC. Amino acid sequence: CASRGETSGAYNEQFF.

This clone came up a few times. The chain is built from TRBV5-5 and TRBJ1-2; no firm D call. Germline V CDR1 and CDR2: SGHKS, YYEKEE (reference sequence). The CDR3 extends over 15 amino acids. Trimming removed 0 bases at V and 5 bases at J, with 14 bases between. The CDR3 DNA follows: TGTGCCAGCAGCTTGGTTCTGTTGACGGATTATGGCTACACCTTC. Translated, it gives CASSLVLLTDYGYTF.

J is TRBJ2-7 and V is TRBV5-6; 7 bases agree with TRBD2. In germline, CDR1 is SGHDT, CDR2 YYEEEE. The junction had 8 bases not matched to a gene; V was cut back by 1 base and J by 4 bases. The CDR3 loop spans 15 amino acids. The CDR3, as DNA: TGTGCCAGCAGCTTGACGGGGCAGGGAGGGTACGAGCAGTACTTC. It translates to CASSLTGQGGYEQYF.

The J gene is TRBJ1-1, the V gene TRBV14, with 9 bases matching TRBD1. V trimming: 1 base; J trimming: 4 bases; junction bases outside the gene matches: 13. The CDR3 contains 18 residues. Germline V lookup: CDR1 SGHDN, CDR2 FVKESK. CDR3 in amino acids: CASSQGTGAGGGSTEAFF. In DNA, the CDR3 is TGTGCCAGCAGCCAAGGGACAGGGGCTGGGGGAGGAAGCACTGAAGCTTTCTTT.

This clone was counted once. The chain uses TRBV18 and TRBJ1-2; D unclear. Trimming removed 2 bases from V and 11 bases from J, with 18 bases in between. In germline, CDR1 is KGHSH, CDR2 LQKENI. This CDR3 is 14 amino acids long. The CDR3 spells CASSPTQSDSGYTF. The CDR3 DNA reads TGTGCCAGCTCACCAACACAGTCCGACTCTGGGTACACCTTC.

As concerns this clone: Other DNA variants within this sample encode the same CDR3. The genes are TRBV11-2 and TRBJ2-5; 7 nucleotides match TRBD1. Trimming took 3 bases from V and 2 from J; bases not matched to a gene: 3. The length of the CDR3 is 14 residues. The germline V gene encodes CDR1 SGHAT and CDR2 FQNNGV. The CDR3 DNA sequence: TGTGCCAGCAGCTTCGGGACAGCACAAGAGACCCAGTACTTC. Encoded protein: CASSFGTAQETQYF.

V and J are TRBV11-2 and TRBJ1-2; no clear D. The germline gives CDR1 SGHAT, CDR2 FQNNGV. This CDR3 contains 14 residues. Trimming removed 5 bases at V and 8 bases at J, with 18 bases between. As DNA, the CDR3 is TGTGCCAGCAGCGACTGGACGGTCCGTCAGGGCTACACCTTC. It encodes CASSDWTVRQGYTF.

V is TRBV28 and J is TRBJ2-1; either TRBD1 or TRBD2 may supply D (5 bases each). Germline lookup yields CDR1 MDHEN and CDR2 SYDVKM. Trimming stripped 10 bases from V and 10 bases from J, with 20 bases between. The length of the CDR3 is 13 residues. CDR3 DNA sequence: TGTGCCACCCAAGAGGGGCAGGTCGCCGAGCAGTTCTTC. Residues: CATQEGQVAEQFF.

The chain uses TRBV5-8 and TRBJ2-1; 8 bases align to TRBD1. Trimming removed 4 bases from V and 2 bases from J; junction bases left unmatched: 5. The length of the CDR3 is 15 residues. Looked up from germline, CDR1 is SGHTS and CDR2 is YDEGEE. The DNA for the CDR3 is TGTGCCAGCAGCCGCGGACAGGGCACCTACAATGAGCAGTTCTTC. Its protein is CASSRGQGTYNEQFF.

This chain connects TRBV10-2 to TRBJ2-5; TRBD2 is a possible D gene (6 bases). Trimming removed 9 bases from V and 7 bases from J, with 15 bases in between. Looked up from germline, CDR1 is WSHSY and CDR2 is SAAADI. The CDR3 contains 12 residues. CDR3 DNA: TGCGCCAGTCTGGAGGGTATCGGGACCCAGTACTTC. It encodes CASLEGIGTQYF.

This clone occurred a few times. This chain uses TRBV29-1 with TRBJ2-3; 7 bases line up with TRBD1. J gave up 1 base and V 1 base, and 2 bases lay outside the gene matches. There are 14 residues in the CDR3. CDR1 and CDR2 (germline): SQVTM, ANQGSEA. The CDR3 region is CSVEGGGRTDTQYF. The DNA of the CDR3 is TGCAGCGTTGAAGGAGGGGGCCGCACAGATACGCAGTATTTT.